This TCR beta chain appears in the sequencing data of a study of cytotoxic CD8 clonotypes in ibrutinib-treated CLL. Repertoires were generated with immunoSEQ multiplex PCR, while TCRdb's copy carries only in-frame clones and drops some. The sample has almost 250,000 clones, under 80% seen once. CDR1 is SGHTA and CDR2 is FQGTGA in the germline V gene. This CDR3 spans 18 amino acids. V shed 4 bases and J 6 bases; nucleotides not matched to a gene: 11. V and J are TRBV7-3 and TRBJ2-1, with TRBD2 matching 14 bases. Sequencing used PBMCs, obtained after 24 months of ibrutinib treatment. The sequence derives from a human donor with chronic lymphocytic leukemia. CDR3 residues: CASSSQVGLAGEPNEQFF. The CDR3 DNA sequence: TGTGCCAGCAGCTCGCAAGTGGGACTAGCGGGGGAACCCAATGAGCAGTTCTTC.